Following are 14 T cell receptor beta chains from one sample sequenced in a study of blood T cell repertoires in COVID-19. Libraries were prepared by immunoSEQ multiplex PCR; TCRdb keeps only in-frame clonotypes and omits some of them. Of over 250,000 clones in the sample, 88% were seen once. Sequenced material: peripheral blood. The receptors originated from a woman in her 70s with COVID-19, enrolled during active disease.

The table lists this clone with a count of one. The rearrangement links TRBV2 to TRBJ2-5, with D possibly TRBD2 on 6 matching bases. CDR1 is SNHLY and CDR2 is FYNNEI in the germline V gene. The V and J ends lost 3 bases and 5 bases respectively, with 13 bases between them. The CDR3 totals 14 residues. The CDR3 DNA reads as TGTGCCAGCAGTGAGCGACTAGTCCAGGAGACCCAGTACTTC. Its translation is CASSERLVQETQYF.

The J gene is TRBJ2-1, the V gene TRBV10-3; a possible D gene is TRBD1 (5 bases). The germline gives CDR1 ENHRY, CDR2 SYGVKD. Between the trimmed V and J ends, which lost 7 bases and 4 bases, there was a span of 11 bases. This CDR3 contains 13 residues. CDR3 sequence reads: CAITQGQYNEQFF. CDR3 bases: TGTGCCATCACGCAGGGTCAGTACAATGAGCAGTTCTTC.

The chain joins TRBV5-4 to TRBJ2-1, with D hard to call. V gave up 5 bases and J gave up 8 bases, with 14 bases separating them. Germline assignment: CDR1 SGHNT and CDR2 YYREEE (reference sequence). The CDR3 is 13 residues long. CDR3 region: CASRGSSWDEQFF. CDR3 coding DNA: TGTGCCAGCAGGGGTAGCTCTTGGGATGAGCAGTTCTTC.

The J gene is TRBJ2-3, the V gene TRBV11-2; D is possibly TRBD2 (7 bases). Germline V gene data show CDR1 as SGHAT and CDR2 as FQNNGV. V was trimmed by 1 base and J by 5 bases, leaving 13 bases between them. The CDR3 length is 15 residues. The CDR3 sequence is CASSLAAGAGDTQYF. The CDR3 DNA is TGTGCCAGCAGCTTAGCTGCGGGGGCTGGAGATACGCAGTATTTT.

The chain recombines TRBV6-5 with TRBJ2-7; maybe TRBD1 (6 bases). The CDR3 is 13 amino acids. Germline CDR1 and CDR2: MNHEY and SVGAGI. V gave up 5 bases and J gave up 3 bases, with 11 bases separating them. CDR3 protein: CASSRIQGYEQYF. In DNA form, the CDR3 reads TGTGCCAGCAGTAGAATACAGGGCTACGAGCAGTACTTC.

The rearrangement links TRBV4-1 to TRBJ2-3; tentatively, D is TRBD2 (6 bases). Germline V lookup: CDR1 MGHRA, CDR2 YSYEKL. Trimming removed 6 bases at V and 7 bases at J, with 20 bases between. The length of the CDR3 is 15 residues. The CDR3 DNA sequence: TGCGCCAGCAGTCCGGCCGACAACAGCGGGTATACGCAGTATTTT. This gives the protein CASSPADNSGYTQYF.

The rearrangement links TRBV28 to TRBJ1-5; the match to TRBD1 covers 11 bases. The germline V gene has CDR1 MDHEN and CDR2 SYDVKM. The CDR3 consists of 18 residues. V lost 5 bases to trimming and J lost 6 bases; unmatched junction nucleotides: 15. The CDR3 loop is CASSPFLRDRGSGQPQHF. CDR3 DNA: TGTGCCAGCAGTCCCTTTCTCCGGGACAGGGGGTCCGGTCAGCCCCAGCATTTT.

V gene TRBV20-1 combines with J gene TRBJ2-3; D is undetermined. CDR1 and CDR2 from the germline V gene are DFQATT and SNEGSKA (reference sequence). The CDR3 totals 11 residues. V was clipped by 6 bases and J by 6 bases, with 10 bases between them. The chain's CDR3 is CSAPSQDTQYF. The CDR3 DNA reads as TGCAGTGCCCCCTCTCAGGATACGCAGTATTTT.

The chain is built from TRBV7-9 and TRBJ2-7; 13 nucleotides match TRBD2. The CDR3 has 16 residues. Germline trimming cut 5 bases from V and 7 bases from J; bases unmatched to any gene: 11. Germline CDR1 reads SEHNR; CDR2 reads FQNEAQ (reference sequence). CDR3 loop: CASSPGLAGLLGEQYF. The CDR3, as DNA: TGTGCCAGCAGCCCGGGACTAGCGGGATTACTGGGGGAGCAGTACTTC.

This clone was seen a handful of times. V usage is TRBV18 and J usage is TRBJ1-5; perhaps TRBD1 as D (5 bases). CDR3 length equals 14 residues. The V end was cut by 4 bases, the J end by 3 bases, with 10 bases between. Germline assignment: CDR1 KGHSH and CDR2 LQKENI. As DNA, the CDR3 is TGTGCCAGCTCACGTGGAGGGGACAATCAGCCCCAGCATTTT. Translated: CASSRGGDNQPQHF. Full variable domain (rest looked up from reference TRBV18 and TRBJ1-5): NAGVMQNPRHLVRRRGQEARLRCSPMKGHSHVYWYRQLPEEGLKFMVYLQKENIIDESGMPKERFSAEFPKEGPSILRIQQVVRGDSAAYFCASSRGGDNQPQHFGDGTRLSIL.

This sequence joins TRBV28 and TRBJ2-1; 8 bases match TRBD1. Germline lookup yields CDR1 MDHEN and CDR2 SYDVKM. This CDR3 is built from 14 residues. Losses at the gene ends were 5 bases for V and 7 bases for J; bases not matched to a gene: 7. CDR3 DNA sequence: TGTGCCAGCAGTAGACAGGGGACGCAAAATGAGCAGTTCTTC. Protein sequence: CASSRQGTQNEQFF. The full variable domain, in which reference TRBV28 and TRBJ2-1 provide the parts outside the CDR3, is DVKVTQSSRYLVKRTGEKVFLECVQDMDHENMFWYRQDPGLGLRLIYFSYDVKMKEKGDIPEGYSVSREKKERFSLILESASTNQTSMYLCASSRQGTQNEQFFGPGTRLTVL.

V and J are TRBV7-3 and TRBJ2-1; 12 bases align to TRBD1. From germline, CDR1 is SGHTA and CDR2 FQGTGA. This CDR3 spans 15 amino acids. V shed 5 bases and J 4 bases; nucleotides not matched to a gene: 3. CDR3 protein: CASSEGQGAYNEQFF. The DNA of the CDR3 is TGTGCCAGCAGCGAGGGACAGGGGGCATACAATGAGCAGTTCTTC.

V is TRBV19 and J is TRBJ2-7, with 8 bases lining up with TRBD1. Germline trimming cut 5 bases from V and 0 bases from J; bases unmatched to any gene: 9. Germline CDR1 LNHDA, CDR2 SQIVND (reference sequence). The CDR3 has 16 residues. The CDR3 DNA sequence: TGTGCCAGTAGTCCCGGGACAGGAAAAACCTCCTACGAGCAGTACTTC. Translated, it gives CASSPGTGKTSYEQYF.

This clone was counted a single time. CDR3 protein: CASSLGRGTGELFF. CDR3 DNA sequence: TGTGCCAGCAGCTTAGGCAGAGGAACCGGGGAGCTGTTTTTT. The chain employs TRBV7-8 and TRBJ2-2, with D unclear. CDR3 length: 14 amino acids. Germline V CDR1 and CDR2: SGHVS, FQNEAQ. V gave up 1 base and J gave up 5 bases, with 8 bases separating them.